A single sample gave rise to the 20 T cell receptor beta chains below, sequenced in a study of identical twins. TCRdb analysed the 5' RACE reads with MiXCR anew, one entry per CDR3 protein. The sample has 640,000 or so distinct CDR3 sequences, around 6.1% seen once. Sequenced sample: naive T cells sorted from blood. The origin of the receptors is a man aged 18 to 30 in good health.

In its sample, this clonotype was seen many times. The chain joins TRBV12-3 or TRBV12-4 to TRBJ2-1; D may be TRBD1 (6 bases). With 6 bases removed from V and 9 bases from J, the gap between germline ends came to 15 bases. The CDR3 totals 13 residues. CDR3 residues: CASSRNRDAEQFF. Written as DNA, the CDR3 is TGTGCCAGCAGCCGCAACAGGGATGCTGAGCAGTTCTTC.

The rearrangement links TRBV24-1 to TRBJ2-3; D is ambiguous. The germline CDR1 and CDR2 sequences are KGHDR and SFDVKD. The CDR3 spans 17 residues. Trimming shortened V by 4 bases and J by 0 bases, and 16 bases separated the two germline ends. Here the CDR3 reads CATSEGKSAPSTDTQYF. The DNA of the CDR3 is TGTGCCACCAGTGAGGGAAAGTCGGCCCCTAGCACAGATACGCAGTATTTT.

This clonotype came up a few times. This chain connects TRBV5-1 to TRBJ2-7, with unresolved D. CDR1 and CDR2 from the germline V gene are SGHRS and YFSETQ. The CDR3 has 12 residues. V lost 6 bases, J lost 6 bases, and 13 bases lay in between. CDR3 nucleotides: TGCGCCAGCAACGGTGAAAATTTCGAGCAGTACTTC. Residues: CASNGENFEQYF.

This clonotype was found many times. The chain carries TRBV5-1 and TRBJ2-1; maybe TRBD1 (6 bases). CDR1 and CDR2 from the germline V gene are SGHRS and YFSETQ. This CDR3 is built from 12 residues. The V and J ends lost 4 bases and 8 bases respectively, with 10 bases between them. The CDR3 sequence is CASSTQGYEQFF. CDR3 in DNA: TGCGCCAGCAGCACACAGGGCTATGAGCAGTTCTTC.

This clonotype has at least ten counts. The rearrangement uses TRBV7-9 and TRBJ1-3; tentatively, D is TRBD1 (5 bases). Germline V gene sequence: CDR1 SEHNR, CDR2 FQNEAQ (reference sequence). The germline V and J ends were trimmed by 1 base and 1 base, with 11 bases remaining between them. The CDR3 totals 16 residues. As DNA, the CDR3 is TGTGCCAGCAGCTTAGTCCGGGGCAGGTCTGGAAACACCATATATTTT. It is translated as CASSLVRGRSGNTIYF. Drawing the rest from reference TRBV7-9 and TRBJ1-3, the complete variable domain is DTGVSQNPRHKITKRGQNVTFRCDPISEHNRLYWYRQTLGQGPEFLTYFQNEAQLEKSRLLSDRFSAERPKGSFSTLEIQRTEQGDSAMYLCASSLVRGRSGNTIYFGEGSWLTVV.

This clonotype was counted only a few times. The V gene is TRBV12-3 or TRBV12-4, the J gene TRBJ2-2; D could derive from TRBD1 or TRBD2 (5 bases each). V was shortened by 7 bases and J by 4 bases, with 25 bases between the two germline ends. The CDR3 runs to 18 residues. The CDR3 DNA sequence: TGTGCCAGCAACCTAGACCCGACAGAAACCCGGGGCACCGGGGAGCTGTTTTTT. Encoded protein: CASNLDPTETRGTGELFF.

This clonotype was seen at least ten times. This chain connects TRBV28 to TRBJ2-2, with D unclear. CDR1 MDHEN and CDR2 SYDVKM come from the germline V gene. V lost 7 bases and J 0 bases, leaving 3 bases between the germline ends. This CDR3 has 12 residues. CDR3 nucleotides: TGTGCCAGCAACGCGAACACCGGGGAGCTGTTTTTT. It yields the protein CASNANTGELFF.

This clonotype was observed at least ten times. The rearrangement links TRBV4-1 to TRBJ1-1; no clear D. The CDR3 has 14 residues. The V gene lost 4 bases and the J gene lost 4 bases, with 13 bases spanning the gap. Germline CDR1 MGHRA, CDR2 YSYEKL. This chain's CDR3 is CASSLRMGFTEAFF. Written as DNA, the CDR3 is TGCGCCAGCAGCCTCCGGATGGGGTTCACTGAAGCTTTCTTT.

This clonotype appeared many times. The chain is built from TRBV11-1 and TRBJ2-2, with 9 positions matching TRBD1. The CDR3 is 16 amino acids. Germline-derived CDR1 and CDR2 are SGHAT and FQDESV (reference sequence). After removal of 0 bases from V and 7 bases from J, the junction contained 6 bases not matched to a gene. The CDR3 coding sequence is TGTGCCAGCAGCTTAGCTCGGGGACAGGGCATCGGGGAGCTGTTTTTT. This sequence encodes CASSLARGQGIGELFF.

The CDR3 bases are TGCAGTGCTAGAGGGGGAACTAGCGTGTTCTACGAGCAGTACTTC. Translating it yields CSARGGTSVFYEQYF. The chain recombines TRBV20-1 with TRBJ2-7, with 7 bases lining up with TRBD2. The CDR3 is 15 residues long. Germline assignment: CDR1 DFQATT and CDR2 SNEGSKA (reference sequence). The J segment lost 3 bases and the V segment lost 1 base, leaving 9 bases of the junction unmatched.

The V call is TRBV11-2, the J call TRBJ1-1, with 8 bases matching TRBD1. CDR1 SGHAT and CDR2 FQNNGV come from the germline V gene. This CDR3 has 17 residues. V trimming: 5 bases; J trimming: 0 bases; junction bases outside the gene matches: 11. CDR3 sequence (DNA): TGTGCCAGCAGCCAGCCCCGGGACAGGCCTCTGAACACTGAAGCTTTCTTT. Protein: CASSQPRDRPLNTEAFF.

In its sample, this clonotype was seen many times. The rearrangement joins TRBV29-1 to TRBJ2-5, with D hard to call. CDR1 SQVTM and CDR2 ANQGSEA come from the germline V gene. V lost 4 bases, J lost 5 bases, and 8 bases lay in between. This CDR3 spans 11 amino acids. Written as DNA, the CDR3 is TGCAGCGTTGGGAGTGGGGAGACCCAGTACTTC. It specifies CSVGSGETQYF.

This clonotype was detected ten times or more. J is TRBJ1-4 and V is TRBV12-3 or TRBV12-4, with D possibly TRBD1 on 5 matching bases. CDR3 length equals 13 residues. Trimming removed 2 bases from V and 12 bases from J, with 13 bases in between. The CDR3 loop is CASSLSAGRQLFF. The CDR3 DNA sequence: TGTGCCAGCAGTTTATCGGCGGGGCGGCAACTGTTTTTT.

In this sample, this clonotype turned up many times. This chain joins TRBV4-2 and TRBJ2-2; D ambiguous. In germline, CDR1 is LGHNA, CDR2 YNFKEQ. The CDR3 has 15 amino acids. V lost 0 bases and J 0 bases, leaving 5 bases between the germline ends. The CDR3 nucleotides read TGTGCCAGCAGCCAAGAAATGCCGAACACCGGGGAGCTGTTTTTT. Its protein product is CASSQEMPNTGELFF.

The CDR3 DNA sequence: TGCGCCAGCAGCTGGCGGGGGCGGGAACTTCAAGAGACCCAGTACTTC. Amino acid sequence: CASSWRGRELQETQYF. The chain has TRBV5-1 and TRBJ2-5; possible D gene TRBD2, 7 bases. The CDR3 is made up of 16 amino acids. Germline V gives CDR1 SGHRS, CDR2 YFSETQ. The V end was cut by 3 bases, the J end by 2 bases, with 17 bases between.

This clonotype was recorded many times. The chain has TRBV20-1 and TRBJ2-3; no clear D. This CDR3 has 13 amino acids. CDR1 and CDR2 from the germline V gene are DFQATT and SNEGSKA (reference sequence). V was trimmed by 1 base and J by 6 bases, leaving 11 bases between them. Here the CDR3 DNA reads TGCAGTGCTAGAGTAGCCCCAAGGGATACGCAGTATTTT. Translated: CSARVAPRDTQYF.

The chain is built from TRBV6-1 and TRBJ2-7; 12 nucleotides align to TRBD2. CDR1 and CDR2 from the germline V gene are MNHNS and SASEGT. V shed 6 bases and J 2 bases; nucleotides not matched to a gene: 5. The CDR3 loop spans 15 amino acids. The chain's CDR3 is CASRIRLAGAYEQYF. CDR3 DNA sequence: TGTGCCAGCAGAATCCGACTAGCGGGAGCCTACGAGCAGTACTTC.

V and J are TRBV12-3 or TRBV12-4 and TRBJ2-7, with a tentative D call TRBD1 (6 bases). The length of the CDR3 is 14 residues. The germline V and J ends were trimmed by 8 bases and 0 bases, with 14 bases remaining between them. The CDR3 region is CASGGHSNSYEQYV. As DNA, the CDR3 is TGTGCCAGCGGGGGACATAGTAACTCCTACGAGCAGTACGTC.

This clonotype was detected ten times or more. The chain has TRBV15 and TRBJ2-2; TRBD1 agrees at 9 bases. Germline V CDR1 and CDR2: LNHNV, YYDKDF (reference sequence). The junction had 8 bases not matched to a gene; V was cut back by 1 base and J by 5 bases. This CDR3 has 17 amino acids. The CDR3 sequence: CATSRGTGQGFTGELFF. In nucleotides, the CDR3 is TGTGCCACCAGCAGAGGCACGGGACAGGGTTTTACCGGGGAGCTGTTTTTT.

V gene TRBV7-6 combines with J gene TRBJ2-3, with TRBD2 matching 7 bases. CDR1 and CDR2 from the germline V gene are SGHVS and FNYEAQ. The CDR3 totals 17 residues. V dropped 0 bases and J dropped 2; count of bases not matched to a gene: 8. The CDR3 here is CASSLAVRSGNTDTQYF. DNA of the CDR3: TGTGCCAGCAGCTTAGCAGTACGGAGCGGGAACACAGATACGCAGTATTTT.